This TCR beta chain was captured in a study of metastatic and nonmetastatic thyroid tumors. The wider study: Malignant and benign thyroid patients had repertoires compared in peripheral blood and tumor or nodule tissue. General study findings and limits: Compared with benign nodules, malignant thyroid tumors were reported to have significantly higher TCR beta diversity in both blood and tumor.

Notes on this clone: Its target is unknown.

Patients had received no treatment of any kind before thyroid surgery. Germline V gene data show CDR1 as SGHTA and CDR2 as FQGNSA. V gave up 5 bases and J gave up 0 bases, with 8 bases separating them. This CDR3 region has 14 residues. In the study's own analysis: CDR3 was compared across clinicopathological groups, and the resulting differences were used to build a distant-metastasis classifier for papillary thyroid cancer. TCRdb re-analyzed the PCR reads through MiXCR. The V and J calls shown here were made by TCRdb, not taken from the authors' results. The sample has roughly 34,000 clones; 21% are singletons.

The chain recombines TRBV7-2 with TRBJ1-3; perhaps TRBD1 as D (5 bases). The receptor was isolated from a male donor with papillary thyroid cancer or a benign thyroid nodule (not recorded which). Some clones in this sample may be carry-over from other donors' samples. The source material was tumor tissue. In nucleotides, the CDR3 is TGTGCCAGCAGCCCGCAGGGCTCTGGAAACACCATATATTTT. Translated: CASSPQGSGNTIYF.